Each of the 17 T cell receptor beta chains below was sequenced from the same sample in a study of Graves' ophthalmopathy and Graves' hyperthyroidism. The authors amplified TCR beta CDR3 regions, and they did so from RNA transcripts for repertoire sequencing. Second-round multiplex PCR came after a first-round RT-PCR that employed HTBI primers. Each CDR3 protein is one row after TCRdb ran MiXCR on the multiplex PCR reads. The sample has about 1.1 million distinct CDR3 sequences, 35% to 40% seen once. The sequencing input was peripheral blood or thyroid tissue (not recorded which). Receptors were obtained from an adult man with Graves' hyperthyroidism.

This clonotype was detected many times. This CDR3 reads CASSATHLSNQPQHF. CDR3 DNA: TGTGCCAGCAGTGCAACTCACCTAAGCAATCAGCCCCAGCATTTT. The rearrangement links TRBV12-3 or TRBV12-4 to TRBJ1-5; no definite D call. This CDR3 has 15 residues. V was cut by 5 bases and J by 1 base, with 12 bases left in between.

The chain couples TRBV27 to TRBJ1-1; D unclear. CDR1 and CDR2 (germline): MNHEY, SMNVEV (reference sequence). V lost 0 bases to trimming and J lost 4 bases, with 12 bases between them. The CDR3 sequence is 15 residues long. The CDR3 protein is CASSLSAVSATEAFF. The CDR3 bases are TGTGCCAGCAGTTTATCGGCCGTATCAGCCACTGAAGCTTTCTTT.

The table lists this clonotype with many counts. The chain is built from TRBV7-3 and TRBJ1-6, with D maybe TRBD1 (5 bases). Germline CDR1 is SGHTA and CDR2 is FQGTGA. The V end lost 9 bases, the J end lost 8 bases, and 17 bases lay between the germline ends. The CDR3 spans 14 residues. CDR3 amino acids: CASSLTAGDSPLHF. The CDR3 DNA follows: TGTGCCAGTAGTTTGACAGCAGGAGATTCACCCCTCCACTTT.

This clonotype was recorded once. This clone may be a read error of a much larger clone one base away. This chain uses TRBV14 with TRBJ2-7; a weak D match, TRBD1 (5 bases). CDR1 and CDR2 from the germline V gene are SGHDN and FVKESK. The CDR3 has 15 amino acids. CDR3 in DNA: TGTGCCAGCAGACCGACTTGGGGCCCCCGCTACGAGCAGTGCTTC. It is translated as CASRPTWGPRYEQCF.

The V call is TRBV6-5, the J call TRBJ2-5, with TRBD2 matching 7 bases. The CDR3 length is 15 residues. The V gene's germline CDR1 is MNHEY and CDR2 SVGAGI. Unmatched junction bases numbered 8, after V lost 6 bases and J lost 1 base. This CDR3 is CASSDVAGIQETQYF. The CDR3 DNA is TGTGCCAGCAGCGATGTAGCGGGCATCCAAGAGACCCAGTACTTC.

At least ten counts were recorded for this clonotype. This rearrangement joins TRBV7-9 to TRBJ2-5; D not certain. V dropped 5 bases and J dropped 0 bases, with 16 bases sitting between them. Germline CDR1 and CDR2: SEHNR and FQNEAQ (reference sequence). This CDR3 is 16 amino acids long. The CDR3 sequence: CASSPGSGGHQETQYF. Written as DNA, the CDR3 is TGTGCCAGCAGCCCAGGTTCAGGCGGTCACCAAGAGACCCAGTACTTC.

Ten or more counts support this clonotype. The rearrangement joins TRBV5-1 to TRBJ1-2; D unclear. Germline V lookup: CDR1 SGHRS, CDR2 YFSETQ. This CDR3 comprises 12 residues. Trimming removed 4 bases at V and 5 bases at J, with 9 bases between. This chain's CDR3 is CASSPTEYGYTF. For the CDR3, the DNA is TGCGCCAGCAGCCCCACGGAGTATGGCTACACCTTC. Drawing the rest from reference TRBV5-1 and TRBJ1-2, the complete variable domain is KAGVTQTPRYLIKTRGQQVTLSCSPISGHRSVSWYQQTPGQGLQFLFEYFSETQRNKGNFPGRFSGRQFSNSRSEMNVSTLELGDSALYLCASSPTEYGYTFGSGTRLTVV.

As concerns this clonotype: One end of the junction fails to match germline, which may point to a read error. The genes are TRBV12-3 or TRBV12-4 and TRBJ2-7, with D unresolved. This CDR3 spans 13 amino acids. DNA of the CDR3: TGTGCCAGCAGTCACAATTCCCCTCGTTCGGTTGCGTTC. It specifies CASSHNSPRSVAF.

This clonotype was counted a few times. The chain links TRBV25-1 to TRBJ1-3; no clear D. Germline V gives CDR1 MGHDK, CDR2 SYGVNS. The V gene lost 2 bases and the J gene lost 2 bases, with 13 bases spanning the gap. CDR3 length equals 16 residues. The CDR3 sequence is CASSEGSPGTGNTIYF. CDR3 nucleotides: TGTGCCAGCAGTGAAGGGAGCCCAGGAACTGGAAACACCATATATTTT.

CDR3 nucleotides: TGCGCCAGCAGCTCGGGACTAGCGGGGATCAATGAGCAGTTCTTC. Translating gives CASSSGLAGINEQFF. The genes are TRBV5-1 and TRBJ2-7; 13 positions agree with TRBD2. The end of the DNA is better explained by TRBJ2-1, so the J call may be wrong. Germline V gives CDR1 SGHRS, CDR2 YFSETQ. The CDR3 covers 15 residues.

This clonotype was seen only a few times. The gene calls are TRBV12-3 or TRBV12-4 and TRBJ1-6, with 8 bases identical to TRBD1. This CDR3 contains 15 residues. V lost 5 bases and J lost 9; bases outside the gene matches: 9. In DNA, the CDR3 is TGTGCCAGCAGTCGCTCCGACAGGGGAGGTTCACCCCTCCACTTT. Translating gives CASSRSDRGGSPLHF.

This clonotype came up many times. The rearrangement uses TRBV10-3 and TRBJ1-5; D gene uncertain. The CDR3 consists of 14 residues. The germline CDR1 and CDR2 sequences are ENHRY and SYGVKD. V was pared by 4 bases and J by 0 bases, with 7 bases between. The CDR3 loop is CAISGGNSNQPQHF. The CDR3 nucleotides read TGTGCCATCAGTGGCGGGAATAGCAATCAGCCCCAGCATTTT.

At least ten counts were recorded for this clonotype. Because the CDR3 is missing its conserved closing phenylalanine or tryptophan, this is likely a read error. Because the CDR3's place on the DNA is in doubt, the DNA is left out and the CDR3 is given as listed by TCRdb. The chain links TRBV19 to TRBJ1-1; TRBD1 was called by the table and not checked on the DNA. From its first to its last residue, the CDR3 has 13 amino acids. Germline CDR1 LNHDA, CDR2 SQIVND (reference sequence). Here the CDR3 reads CASSNPPGTELVY.

V gene TRBV7-3 combines with J gene TRBJ1-1; the D is unclear. Germline V gene sequence: CDR1 SGHTA, CDR2 FQGTGA. The CDR3 length is 14 residues. V was cut by 5 bases and J by 7 bases, with 17 bases left in between. Here the CDR3 DNA reads TGTGCCAGCAGCGAAACAGCGTTCGGCGGTGAAGCTTTCTTT. It specifies CASSETAFGGEAFF.

This clonotype was seen repeatedly, ten times or more. This rearrangement joins TRBV15 to TRBJ2-2, with D possibly matching TRBD2 (5 bases). The CDR3 extends over 15 amino acids. V was cut by 5 bases and J by 6 bases, with 16 bases left in between. Germline loops: CDR1 LNHNV, CDR2 YYDKDF (reference sequence). The CDR3 nucleotides read TGTGCCACCAGCTCCTATTTCGAGGGCTCCGGGGAGCTGTTTTTT. Translation: CATSSYFEGSGELFF.

In its sample, this clonotype was seen many times. The chain couples TRBV7-6 to TRBJ2-5; TRBD2 might be the D (6 bases). This CDR3 is built from 15 residues. Germline V gene sequence: CDR1 SGHVS, CDR2 FNYEAQ. Trimming left V 2 bases short and J 4 bases short, with 14 bases between. The CDR3 loop is CASSLSGAGGETQYF. The DNA of the CDR3 is TGTGCCAGCAGCTTAAGTGGAGCCGGGGGAGAGACCCAGTACTTC.

This clonotype was seen repeatedly, ten times or more. This chain links TRBV7-2 with TRBJ1-1; tentatively, D is TRBD1 (6 bases). Trimming removed 3 bases at V and 2 bases at J, with 13 bases between. Germline V gene data show CDR1 as SGHTA and CDR2 as FQGNSA. The CDR3 extends over 15 amino acids. The CDR3 loop is CASSLSRTDNTEAFF. In DNA form, the CDR3 reads TGTGCCAGCAGCTTGAGTCGGACAGATAACACTGAAGCTTTCTTT.